Listed below are T cell receptor beta chains from one sample, sequenced in a study of HIV-infected patients and healthy controls. One entry per CDR3 protein, called by TCRdb with MiXCR from the 5' RACE reads. The sample holds 18,000 or so distinct CDR3 sequences, around 8.3% seen once. The sequencing sample was made of blood. These receptors were collected from an adult in good health. CDR3s include the opening cysteine and the closing phenylalanine or tryptophan. A D gene is named only where the DNA matches it firmly. Expanded clones are given a class, and other clones once, few, many or no size at all.

.	.	TRBJ1-1	TRBV3-1	TGTGCCAGCAGCCAAGATTATTTGAGAAGCACTGAAGCTTTCTTT	CASSQDYLRSTEAFF
many	TRBD2	TRBJ2-7	TRBV3-1	TGTGCCAGCAGCCAAGCGGGACTAGCTTACGAGCAGTACTTC	CASSQAGLAYEQYF
many	TRBD1	TRBJ2-3	TRBV28	TGTGCCAGCAGTCCCGGGACAGGGAGGGATACGCAGTATTTT	CASSPGTGRDTQYF
few	TRBD2	TRBJ2-3	TRBV20-1	TGCAGTGCTTCCGGGACTAGCGTGGGTAATACGCAGTATTTT	CSASGTSVGNTQYF
.	.	TRBJ1-2	TRBV5-1	TGCGCCAGCAGCTTGGAAGGAGGCTATGGCTACACCTTC	CASSLEGGYGYTF
many	.	TRBJ2-1	TRBV3-1	TGTGCCAGCAGCCGTAAGGATCCCCCGGCCATTGAGCAGTTCTTC	CASSRKDPPAIEQFF
many	TRBD2	TRBJ2-2	TRBV20-1	TGCCCGGCGGGAGCGGGGGAGCTGTTTTTT	CPAGAGELFF
medium-sized	.	TRBJ2-7	TRBV5-1	TGCGCCAGCAGCTTGGCTGGGGGAAGGACCTTTTCCTACGAGCAGTACTTC	CASSLAGGRTFSYEQYF
.	.	TRBJ2-6	TRBV6-5	TGTGCCAGCAGCCCACTACACTTCGGAGGTGGGGCCAACGTCCTGACTTTC	CASSPLHFGGGANVLTF
once	TRBD2	TRBJ2-5	TRBV11-2	TGTGCCAGCAGCATACTAGCGGGGCCTCCAGAGACCCAGTACTTC	CASSILAGPPETQYF
many	.	TRBJ2-1	TRBV29-1	TGCAGCGTTCTCCTCCGAGGGAATGAGCAGTTCTTC	CSVLLRGNEQFF
many	TRBD1	TRBJ1-5	TRBV12-3/TRBV12-4	TGTGCCAGCAGTTTAGGGCGAGGGGGCTACTCTAGCAATCAGCCCCAGCATTTT	CASSLGRGGYSSNQPQHF
.	TRBD2	TRBJ2-3	TRBV12-3/TRBV12-4	TGTGCCAGCAGCCCCGGGACTAGTGATGCAGATACGCAGTATTTT	CASSPGTSDADTQYF
medium-sized	TRBD2	TRBJ2-1	TRBV11-2	TGTGCCAGCAGCTTAGAGCCCCTTGGGGGGGCCTACAATGAGCAGTTCTTC	CASSLEPLGGAYNEQFF
many	TRBD2	TRBJ2-1	TRBV20-1	TGCAGTGCTAGAACGCTAGCGGGAGTGGGGTACAATGAGCAGTTCTTC	CSARTLAGVGYNEQFF
many	.	TRBJ2-3	TRBV7-3	TGTGCCAGCAGCTACCGGGCATTAGATACGCAGTATTTT	CASSYRALDTQYF
medium-sized	.	TRBJ1-1	TRBV5-1	TGCGCCAGCTCGGGGGGTCAGAACACTGAAGCTTTCTTT	CASSGGQNTEAFF
.	.	TRBJ1-5	TRBV14	TGTGCCAGCAGCCCGGGGGGCGGACAGCCCCAGCATTTT	CASSPGGGQPQHF
medium-sized	TRBD2	TRBJ2-1	TRBV28	TGTGCCAGCAGTGGGACTATCCCACCCTACAATGAGCAGTTCTTC	CASSGTIPPYNEQFF
many	TRBD1	TRBJ1-1	TRBV5-1	TGCGCCAGCAGCCCCACGGGACAGAGGAACACTGAAGCTTTCTTT	CASSPTGQRNTEAFF
many	.	TRBJ2-2	TRBV30	TGTGCCTGGAACCCACGCCGGGACACCGGGGAGCTGTTTTTT	CAWNPRRDTGELFF
few	.	TRBJ2-3	TRBV6-6	TGTGCCACTTGCCTGGGTAGCACAGATACGCAGTATTTT	CATCLGSTDTQYF
medium-sized	.	TRBJ2-5	TRBV6-5	TGTGCCAGCAGTTACCGGGGAGAGCAAGAGACCCAGTACTTC	CASSYRGEQETQYF
.	.	TRBJ2-7	TRBV29-1	TGCAGCGTTGTGTATCGAGGACAGACCTCCTACGAGCAGTACTTC	CSVVYRGQTSYEQYF
.	TRBD2	TRBJ2-1	TRBV20-1	TGCAGTGCTCCCCGGCTAGCGGGAGTGGGTGAGCAGTTCTTC	CSAPRLAGVGEQFF
many	.	TRBJ1-5	TRBV10-3	TGTGCCATCAGTGAGACAGGAATCGGTCAGCCCCAGCATTTT	CAISETGIGQPQHF
many	TRBD2	TRBJ2-1	TRBV5-1	TGCGCCAGCAGACCCAGCGGGAACGAAAATGAGCAGTTCTTC	CASRPSGNENEQFF
many	.	TRBJ2-3	TRBV20-1	TGCAGTGCTGGCCCCCAACGAAGCACAGATACGCAGTATTTT	CSAGPQRSTDTQYF
many	TRBD2	TRBJ2-7	TRBV20-1	TGCAGTGCTGGGACTAGGGGAAACGAGCAGTACTTC	CSAGTRGNEQYF
many	.	TRBJ2-1	TRBV7-9	TGTGCCAGCAGCTTATTTTACCAGCGGAAATACAATGAGCAGTTCTTC	CASSLFYQRKYNEQFF
medium-sized	TRBD2	TRBJ2-5	TRBV4-1	TGCGCCAGCAGCCAAGGATCCAGGACTAGCGGGAGTGAGACCCAGTACTTC	CASSQGSRTSGSETQYF
many	.	TRBJ2-5	TRBV6-1	TGTGCCAGCCATCGGGACGGACAAGAGACCCAGTACTTC	CASHRDGQETQYF
many	.	TRBJ2-5	TRBV15	TGTGCCACCAGCAAAAACGACAGGAGAGGAGAGACCCAGTACTTC	CATSKNDRRGETQYF